Listed here are 16 T cell receptor beta chains from one sample, sequenced in a study of blood T cell repertoires in COVID-19. Using immunoSEQ multiplex PCR, the repertoire was profiled, and TCRdb retains in-frame clones only, with some absent. In the table there are some 160,000 clones, approximately 90% of which are singletons. Source material: peripheral blood. The receptors were gathered from a man between 18 and 35 years old with acute or convalescent COVID-19.

J is TRBJ1-1 and V is TRBV28; no clear D gene. This CDR3 has 13 residues. CDR1 MDHEN and CDR2 SYDVKM come from the germline V gene. V was trimmed by 5 bases and J by 13 bases, leaving 20 bases between them. The CDR3 DNA is TGTGCCAGCAGTCCTCCGACAACTCAGGCCGGTTTCTTT. Translated: CASSPPTTQAGFF.

The sample holds one count of this clone. The chain combines TRBV5-4 with TRBJ2-1, with 7 bases fitting TRBD1. The CDR3 is 17 amino acids. After removal of 3 bases from V and 7 bases from J, the junction contained 16 bases not matched to a gene. Germline V lookup: CDR1 SGHNT, CDR2 YYREEE (reference sequence). The CDR3 spells CASSSPKPGQRENEQFF. The DNA of the CDR3 is TGTGCCAGCAGCTCCCCTAAACCGGGACAGAGGGAGAATGAGCAGTTCTTC.

The genes are TRBV5-1 and TRBJ2-7, with 8 bases aligning to TRBD1. The J segment lost 6 bases and the V segment lost 4 bases, leaving 9 bases of the junction unmatched. This CDR3 is built from 14 residues. CDR1 and CDR2 from the germline V gene are SGHRS and YFSETQ. CDR3 protein: CASSPGDRLSEQYF. The CDR3 DNA sequence: TGCGCCAGCAGCCCTGGGGACAGGTTAAGCGAGCAGTACTTC.

The rearrangement links TRBV5-1 to TRBJ1-3; tentative D call: TRBD1 (6 bases). Trimming pared 0 bases from V and 0 bases from J, leaving 10 bases between. The length of the CDR3 is 16 residues. The V gene's germline CDR1 is SGHRS and CDR2 YFSETQ. The CDR3 bases are TGCGCCAGCAGCTTGGGACAGGCAATCTCTGGAAACACCATATATTTT. Residues: CASSLGQAISGNTIYF.

The DNA of the CDR3 is TGTGCCAGCAGCTTCTGGGAGACGAGGGGGGGTGGCTACACCTTC. It translates to CASSFWETRGGGYTF. The chain couples TRBV5-6 to TRBJ1-2; possibly TRBD1 for D (6 bases). Trimming pared 2 bases from V and 7 bases from J, leaving 18 bases between. From germline, CDR1 is SGHDT and CDR2 YYEEEE. The CDR3 covers 15 residues.

The chain couples TRBV2 to TRBJ1-5; maybe TRBD1 (5 bases). The CDR3 has 15 residues. V shed 1 base and J shed 4 bases, with 11 bases lying between them. The V gene's germline CDR1 is SNHLY and CDR2 FYNNEI. Written as DNA, the CDR3 is TGTGCCAGCAGTGAAGGGGGGGATGGGAATCAGCCCCAGCATTTT. Its translation is CASSEGGDGNQPQHF.

The V gene is TRBV7-9, the J gene TRBJ1-1, with D possibly matching TRBD1 (6 bases). The CDR3 totals 14 residues. CDR1 SEHNR and CDR2 FQNEAQ come from the germline V gene (reference sequence). V dropped 5 bases and J dropped 4 bases, with 14 bases sitting between them. The CDR3 region is CASSTSDSITEAFF. The CDR3 nucleotides are TGTGCCAGCAGCACGTCGGACAGCATCACTGAAGCTTTCTTT.

The CDR3 DNA is TGTGCCAGCAGCTTTGCCGGACAGGTCTACGAGCAGTACTTC. It encodes CASSFAGQVYEQYF. This rearrangement joins TRBV3-1 (or the pseudogene TRBV3-2) to TRBJ2-7, with 7 bases lining up with TRBD1. This CDR3 has 14 residues. From germline, CDR1 is LGHDT and CDR2 YNNKEL (reference sequence). The junction had 7 bases not matched to a gene; V was cut back by 5 bases and J by 3 bases.

The chain employs TRBV5-1 and TRBJ2-1, with TRBD2 identical over 14 bases. The ends lost 4 bases at V and 0 bases at J; junction bases unmatched: 6. The germline V gene encodes CDR1 SGHRS and CDR2 YFSETQ. The CDR3 extends over 18 amino acids. This CDR3 is CASSTGLAGASSYNEQFF. The CDR3 DNA reads TGCGCCAGCAGCACGGGACTAGCGGGGGCGAGCTCCTACAATGAGCAGTTCTTC.

The V gene is TRBV24-1, the J gene TRBJ1-2; TRBD1 agrees at 7 bases. The V segment lost 5 bases and the J segment 8 bases; nucleotides outside the gene matches: 7. The germline gives CDR1 KGHDR, CDR2 SFDVKD. This CDR3 is 13 amino acids long. CDR3 sequence reads: CATSAQGIKGYTF. As DNA, the CDR3 is TGTGCCACCAGTGCACAGGGGATCAAAGGCTACACCTTC.

The genes are TRBV5-6 and TRBJ2-3; D is unresolved. Deletions cut 4 bases from V and 1 base from J, with 13 bases between. The CDR3 consists of 15 residues. CDR1 and CDR2 from the germline V gene are SGHDT and YYEEEE. The CDR3 region is CASSPINTGTDTQYF. The CDR3 nucleotides read TGTGCCAGCAGCCCCATAAACACAGGCACAGATACGCAGTATTTT.

V is TRBV5-1 and J is TRBJ2-5, with TRBD1 as a possible D gene (6 bases). The V end lost 4 bases, the J end lost 2 bases, and 12 bases lay between the germline ends. Germline V gene lookup returns CDR1 SGHRS and CDR2 YFSETQ. This CDR3 is 14 amino acids long. The CDR3 reads CASSPRQVQETQYF. DNA of the CDR3: TGCGCCAGCAGCCCGCGACAGGTACAAGAGACCCAGTACTTC.

V usage is TRBV11-2 and J usage is TRBJ2-2, with 7 bases identical to TRBD1. This CDR3 contains 15 residues. Germline V lookup: CDR1 SGHAT, CDR2 FQNNGV. Unmatched junction bases numbered 4, after V lost 0 bases and J lost 6 bases. CDR3 in amino acids: CASSLDPTGPGELFF. For the CDR3, the DNA is TGTGCCAGCAGCTTAGATCCGACAGGGCCCGGGGAGCTGTTTTTT.

The chain couples TRBV7-9 to TRBJ1-4; TRBD1 agrees at 8 bases. Germline loops: CDR1 SEHNR, CDR2 FQNEAQ (reference sequence). The CDR3 covers 15 residues. The V gene end was trimmed by 4 bases and the J gene end by 8 bases; junction bases not matched to a gene: 9. CDR3: CASSYQGAFYEKLFF. In DNA form, the CDR3 reads TGTGCCAGCAGCTACCAGGGGGCGTTTTACGAAAAACTGTTTTTT.

V and J are TRBV12-3 or TRBV12-4 and TRBJ2-1; TRBD1 aligns across 9 bases. CDR3 size: 13 residues. V gave up 8 bases and J gave up 7 bases; unmatched junction bases: 6. Here the CDR3 reads CASGGTGRNEQFF. DNA of the CDR3: TGTGCCAGCGGAGGGACAGGGCGGAATGAGCAGTTCTTC.

Only a few counts were recorded for this clone. CDR3 sequence: CASRTGSPIYTGELFF. As DNA, the CDR3 is TGTGCCAGCAGAACCGGGAGCCCGATTTACACCGGGGAGCTGTTTTTT. The V gene is TRBV27, the J gene TRBJ2-2, with D perhaps matching TRBD2 (6 bases). Germline V gene data show CDR1 as MNHEY and CDR2 as SMNVEV (reference sequence). The CDR3 contains 16 residues. Trimming removed 6 bases at V and 3 bases at J, with 17 bases between.